Listed below are T cell receptor beta chains from one sample, sequenced in a study of T cell clones after liver transplantation. Generated by immunoSEQ multiplex PCR, the TCRdb table keeps only in-frame clones and is missing some. The sample lists roughly 20,000 clones, 75% to 90% seen once, with 10% to 15% in the top ten. The specimen comprised CD8+ T cells from blood, sampled before liver transplant. The source is a human donor who received a liver transplant. The CDR3 runs from the conserved cysteine through the conserved F or W. The order of the fields is clone size, V gene, J gene, D gene, CDR3 DNA, CDR3 protein. A D gene is named only where the DNA matches it firmly. Size is omitted from some rows. Given values are once, few, many or a class for expanded clones.

>.|TRBV27|TRBJ2-5|.
TGTGCCAGCAGTTTATATTGGAAAGAGACCCAGTACTTC
CASSLYWKETQYF
>few|TRBV27|TRBJ2-7|.
TGTGCCAGCAGTTTACAGTGGGGAACCGCCTACGAGCAGTACTTC
CASSLQWGTAYEQYF
>.|TRBV2|TRBJ1-1|TRBD1
TGTGCCAGTAAGGGGGCGGTGAACACTGAAGCTTTCTTT
CASKGAVNTEAFF
>medium-sized|TRBV5-6|TRBJ1-2|.
TGTGCCAGCAGCCGGAGGGGCAGGATCCCCTATGGCTACACCTTC
CASSRRGRIPYGYTF
>.|TRBV6-4|TRBJ2-1|.
TGTGCCAGCAGTGAGGTACCGGGGCTTTTCAATGAGCAGTTCTTC
CASSEVPGLFNEQFF
>.|TRBV5-1|TRBJ2-7|.
TGCGCCAGCAGCTTGGCCTGGGGCGGTGGCTACGAGCAGTACTTC
CASSLAWGGGYEQYF
>once|TRBV7-9|TRBJ1-1|.
TGTGCCAGCAGCTTAGGGCGAGGGGCTTTCTTT
CASSLGRGAFF
>.|TRBV19|TRBJ1-2|.
TGTGCCAGTAGTAACATGGGGGACATTAACTATGGCTACACCTTC
CASSNMGDINYGYTF
>.|TRBV27|TRBJ1-5|.
TGTGCCAGCCGTTCCGGTGTGGCAGGGGATCAGCCCCAGCATTTT
CASRSGVAGDQPQHF
>.|TRBV6-5|TRBJ2-2|.
TGTGCCAGCAGTTACAGGGGCCCGAACACCGGGGAGCTGTTTTTT
CASSYRGPNTGELFF
>.|TRBV28|TRBJ2-7|TRBD2
TGTGCCAGCAGTCTTTGGCGGGAGTTGCACGAGCAGTACTTC
CASSLWRELHEQYF
>once|TRBV11-2|TRBJ1-1|.
TGTGCCAGCAGCTTCGGACTGAACACTGAAGCTTTCTTT
CASSFGLNTEAFF
>.|TRBV5-1|TRBJ2-7|TRBD1
TGCGCCAGCAGCCCCCTGAGGGGGCCCTCCTACGAGCAGTACTTC
CASSPLRGPSYEQYF
>.|TRBV27|TRBJ1-1|.
TGTGCCAGCGTAGGACTCAACACTGAAGCTTTCTTT
CASVGLNTEAFF
>.|TRBV27|TRBJ2-7|TRBD2
TGTGCCAGCAGATTGGACGGGAGCGGGAGTGGGTCCTACGAGCAGTACTTC
CASRLDGSGSGSYEQYF
>.|TRBV27|TRBJ2-1|.
TGTGCCAGCAGTTTATTCGACAGATACAATGAGCAGTTCTTC
CASSLFDRYNEQFF
>.|TRBV7-9|TRBJ2-7|.
TGTGCCGGGGTAGGGCCGAGCTCCTACGAGCAGTACTTC
CAGVGPSSYEQYF
>.|TRBV13|TRBJ2-7|TRBD1
TGTGCCAGCATCAACCCCCGACAGGGGGCGACGCTGTCGGAGCAGTACTTC
CASINPRQGATLSEQYF
>.|TRBV7-9|TRBJ1-5|.
TGTGCCAGCAGCCCCCCAGGAGTCGGTGGAGGACAGCCCCAGCATTTT
CASSPPGVGGGQPQHF
>once|TRBV27|TRBJ2-3|.
TGTGCCAGCAGTTTATCGGGACTTTCCACAGATACGCAGTATTTT
CASSLSGLSTDTQYF
>.|TRBV19|TRBJ2-7|TRBD1
TGTGCCAGTAGTGGGCCGGGACAGGGGTCCTACGAGCAGTACTTC
CASSGPGQGSYEQYF
>few|TRBV4-3|TRBJ2-1|.
TGCGCCAGCAGCTACACCGGGACGGCCACTATTGAGCAGTTCTTC
CASSYTGTATIEQFF
>.|TRBV7-9|TRBJ2-7|TRBD1
TGTGCCAGCAGCACACCGGGACAGACTTACGAGCAGTACTTC
CASSTPGQTYEQYF
>.|TRBV7-9|TRBJ2-1|.
TGTGCCAGCAGACCCAGTACCGGTTCTTACAATGAGCAGTTCTTC
CASRPSTGSYNEQFF
>.|TRBV7-9|TRBJ2-3|TRBD1
TGTGCCAGCAGCGATCCGGGACAGCCAGATACGCAGTATTTT
CASSDPGQPDTQYF
>.|TRBV5-1|TRBJ2-7|.
TGCGCCAGCAGCCCTAGCACAGGTTCCTACGAGCAGTACTTC
CASSPSTGSYEQYF
>.|TRBV7-9|TRBJ2-5|.
TGTGCCAGCAGCTTTGAGGGAGGAGAGACCCAGTACTTC
CASSFEGGETQYF
>few|TRBV14|TRBJ1-1|.
TGTGCCAGCAGCTCACCGGGACACATGAACACTGAAGCTTTCTTT
CASSSPGHMNTEAFF
>.|TRBV7-6|TRBJ2-3|TRBD2
TGTGCCAGCAGCTCAGAACTAGCGGGAGAGGCAGATACGCAGTATTTT
CASSSELAGEADTQYF
>.|TRBV19|TRBJ2-7|TRBD1
TGTGCCAGTAGTATTTCGACAGGGCCCTACGAGCAGTACTTC
CASSISTGPYEQYF
>.|TRBV5-4|TRBJ1-2|.
TGTGCCAGCAGCTCTAACAGGGAGTACTATGGCTACACCTTC
CASSSNREYYGYTF
>.|TRBV11-2|TRBJ1-5|.
TGTGCCAGCAGCTTTACAGGGAGCGGGCAGCCCCAGCATTTT
CASSFTGSGQPQHF
>once|TRBV5-1|TRBJ2-5|TRBD1
TGCGCCAGCAGCCCGGGACAGGGTAGGAATTCTTGGGAGACCCAGTACTTC
CASSPGQGRNSWETQYF
>.|TRBV4-3|TRBJ2-1|TRBD2
TGCGCCAGCAGCCAAGACTGGACTAGCGGGGAGTACAATGAGCAGTTCTTC
CASSQDWTSGEYNEQFF
>.|TRBV25-1|TRBJ1-4|.
TGTGCCAGCAGTACCACAGGGTTCTACGAAAAACTGTTTTTT
CASSTTGFYEKLFF
>.|TRBV7-8|TRBJ2-3|TRBD2
TGTGCCAGCAGCTCCCCGGGACTAGCGTTCTTGGCGGATACGCAGTATTTT
CASSSPGLAFLADTQYF
>.|TRBV5-5|TRBJ2-1|TRBD2
TGTGCCAGCAGCATGGGCCTAGCGGAATACAATGAGCAGTTCTTC
CASSMGLAEYNEQFF
>.|TRBV27|TRBJ1-5|TRBD1
TGTGCCAGCAGTTCCATTCTTCAGGGGGTGGGGCCCCAGCATTTT
CASSSILQGVGPQHF
>.|TRBV28|TRBJ2-3|TRBD2
TGTGCCAGCAGTTTACTAGCGGGGTTACTCACAGATACGCAGTATTTT
CASSLLAGLLTDTQYF
>.|TRBV27|TRBJ2-2|.
TGTGCCAGCAGTCTCATCCGAGGGTGGGGGGAGCTGTTTTTT
CASSLIRGWGELFF
>.|TRBV11-2|TRBJ2-1|TRBD2
TGTGCCAGCAGCTGGACTAGCAGCAATGAGCAGTTCTTC
CASSWTSSNEQFF
>.|TRBV6-5|TRBJ1-4|.
TGTGCCAGCAGTTTCCAGTCAGGAGTTGGAAAACTGTTTTTT
CASSFQSGVGKLFF
>.|TRBV13|TRBJ1-2|.
TGTGCCAGCAGCTTTCGAGGAGGTGGCTATGGCTACACCTTC
CASSFRGGGYGYTF
>few|TRBV27|TRBJ2-7|.
TGTGCCAGCATTTGGGGGAACGAGCAGTACTTC
CASIWGNEQYF
>.|TRBV11-2|TRBJ1-1|.
TGTGCCAGCAGCCCCTTTATGAACACTGAAGCTTTCTTT
CASSPFMNTEAFF
>.|TRBV6-6|TRBJ2-1|.
TGTGCCAGCGCCCTATTAGGCTCCTACAATGAGCAGTTCTTC
CASALLGSYNEQFF
>.|TRBV19|TRBJ2-1|.
TGTGCCAGTAGTATGGACAGTTTCAATGAGCAGTTCTTC
CASSMDSFNEQFF
>.|TRBV5-4|TRBJ2-7|TRBD1
TGTGCCAGCAGCTTCCGGGACAGGGCTTACGAGCAGTACTTC
CASSFRDRAYEQYF
>.|TRBV6-5|TRBJ2-2|.
TGTGCCAGCAGTTACGGAGGTCGGACCGGGGAGCTGTTTTTT
CASSYGGRTGELFF
>.|TRBV4-3|TRBJ1-5|.
TGCGCCAGCAGCCAAGTTATGTTAATCGGGGACAATCAGCCCCAGCATTTT
CASSQVMLIGDNQPQHF
>.|TRBV6-5|TRBJ2-1|.
TGTGCCAGCAGTTACTCGACCAGTAATGAGCAGTTCTTC
CASSYSTSNEQFF
>.|TRBV9|TRBJ2-7|TRBD2
TGTGCCAGCAGCGTAGAGTCTAGCGGGGACTACGAGCAGTACTTC
CASSVESSGDYEQYF
>.|TRBV15|TRBJ2-6|.
TGTGCCACCAGCAGAGATATCAGCGGGCTCAGCTCTGGGGCCAACGTCCTGACTTTC
CATSRDISGLSSGANVLTF
>once|TRBV27|TRBJ2-4|TRBD1
TGTGCCAGCAGCCTACAGGGGAATACCAAAAACATTCAGTACTTC
CASSLQGNTKNIQYF
>medium-sized|TRBV2|TRBJ2-1|.
TGTGCCAGCAGTGTCCCCAGCAGGGTGGATGAGCAGTTCTTC
CASSVPSRVDEQFF
>.|TRBV30|TRBJ2-7|.
TGTGCCTGGAGTTACTCCTACGAGCAGTACTTC
CAWSYSYEQYF
>.|TRBV4-1|TRBJ2-2|.
TGCGCCAGCAGCCAAGCCATTTTAGGGGAGCTGTTTTTT
CASSQAILGELFF
>.|TRBV6-5|TRBJ2-1|TRBD2
TGTGCCAGCAGCGCAGGGCGGGAGCTATTCAATGAGCAGTTCTTC
CASSAGRELFNEQFF
>.|TRBV6-6|TRBJ1-1|.
TGTGCCAGCAGTTACGTCGGGGGTTTGGAAGCTTTCTTT
CASSYVGGLEAFF